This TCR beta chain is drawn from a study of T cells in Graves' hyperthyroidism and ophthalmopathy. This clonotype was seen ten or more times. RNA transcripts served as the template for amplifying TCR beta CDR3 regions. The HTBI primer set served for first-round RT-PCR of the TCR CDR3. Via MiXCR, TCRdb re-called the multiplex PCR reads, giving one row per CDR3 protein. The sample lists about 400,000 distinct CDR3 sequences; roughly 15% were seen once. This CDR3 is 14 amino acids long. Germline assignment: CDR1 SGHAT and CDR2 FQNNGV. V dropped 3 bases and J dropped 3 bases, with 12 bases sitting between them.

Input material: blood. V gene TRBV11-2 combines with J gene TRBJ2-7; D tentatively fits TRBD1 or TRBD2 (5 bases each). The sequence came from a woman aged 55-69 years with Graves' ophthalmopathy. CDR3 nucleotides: TGTGCCAGCAGCTTCCTGGGGACGGGCTACGAGCAGTACTTC. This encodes CASSFLGTGYEQYF.